This note documents a single T cell receptor beta chain sequence. The antigen is undetermined. Looked up from germline, CDR1 is SGHRS and CDR2 is YFSETQ. CDR3 size: 14 residues. The trim removed 4 bases at V and 5 bases at J, leaving 4 bases unmatched. They built TCR cDNA with 5'RACE template switching, a step that put in a universal primer site and UMIs. Via MiXCR, TCRdb re-called the 5' RACE reads, giving one row per CDR3 protein. Of hundreds of thousands of distinct CDR3 sequences in the sample, 6.2% are singletons; the top ten hold approximately 16%. This sample stems from a study of T cells after yellow fever vaccination. At the level of the study: SMART-Seq v4 Ultra Low Input served to prepare low-cell-number fractions.

Whole-study findings and limits: There was a possibility that FACS-sorted repertoires contained abundant clonotypes contaminating from the bulk population. Boosting was followed by the reappearance of most primary-vaccination clones (just under 97% CD4, 85% to 90% CD8).

The clonotype originates from a man in his thirties or forties who received the YFV17D yellow fever vaccine. The source material was PBMCs, sampled 5 days after the yellow fever booster vaccination. The V gene is TRBV5-1, the J gene TRBJ2-3; 10 bases fit TRBD1. The DNA for the CDR3 is TGCGCCAGCAGCCTGGGGACAGGGGAAGATACGCAGTATTTT. It encodes CASSLGTGEDTQYF.